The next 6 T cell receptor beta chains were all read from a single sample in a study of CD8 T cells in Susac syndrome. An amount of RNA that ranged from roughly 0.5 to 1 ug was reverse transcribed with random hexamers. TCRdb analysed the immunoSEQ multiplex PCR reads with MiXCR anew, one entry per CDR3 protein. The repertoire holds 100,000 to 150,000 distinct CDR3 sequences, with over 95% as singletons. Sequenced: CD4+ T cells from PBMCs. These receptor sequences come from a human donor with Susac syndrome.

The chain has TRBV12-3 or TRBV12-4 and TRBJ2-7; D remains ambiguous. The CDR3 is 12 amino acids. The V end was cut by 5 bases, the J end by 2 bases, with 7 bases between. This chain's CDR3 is CASSPTAYEQYF. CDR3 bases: TGTGCCAGCAGTCCAACTGCCTACGAGCAGTACTTC.

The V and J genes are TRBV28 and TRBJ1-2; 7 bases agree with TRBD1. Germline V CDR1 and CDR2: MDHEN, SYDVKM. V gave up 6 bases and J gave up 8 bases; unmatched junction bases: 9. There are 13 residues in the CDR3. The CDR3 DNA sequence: TGTGCCAGCAGCTCAGGGGGGAAGAGGGGCTACACCTTC. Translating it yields CASSSGGKRGYTF.

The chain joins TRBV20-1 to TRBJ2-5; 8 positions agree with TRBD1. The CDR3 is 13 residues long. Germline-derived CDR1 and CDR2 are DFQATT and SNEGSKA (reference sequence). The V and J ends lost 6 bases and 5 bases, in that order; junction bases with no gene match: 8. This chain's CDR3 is CSAKQGVDETQYF. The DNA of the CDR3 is TGCAGTGCCAAACAGGGGGTAGATGAGACCCAGTACTTC.

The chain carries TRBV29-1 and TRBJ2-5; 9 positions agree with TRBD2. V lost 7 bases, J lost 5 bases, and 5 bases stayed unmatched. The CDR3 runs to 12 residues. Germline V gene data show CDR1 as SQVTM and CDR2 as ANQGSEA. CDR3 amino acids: CSASSGTETQYF. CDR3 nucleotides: TGCAGCGCTTCTAGCGGGACGGAGACCCAGTACTTC.

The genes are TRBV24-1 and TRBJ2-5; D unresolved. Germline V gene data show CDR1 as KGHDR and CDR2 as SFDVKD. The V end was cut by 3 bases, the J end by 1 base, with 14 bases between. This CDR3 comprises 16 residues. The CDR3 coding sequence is TGTGCCACCAGTGATGGTCCGGGCCCATCCCAAGAGACCCAGTACTTC. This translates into CATSDGPGPSQETQYF.

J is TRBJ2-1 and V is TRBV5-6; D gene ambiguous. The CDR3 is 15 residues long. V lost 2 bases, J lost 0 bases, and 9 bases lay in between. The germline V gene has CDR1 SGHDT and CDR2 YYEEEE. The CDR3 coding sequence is TGTGCCAGCAGCTTTGACTCCCGCTCCTACAATGAGCAGTTCTTC. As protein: CASSFDSRSYNEQFF.